This T cell receptor beta chain emerged from a study of shared clonotypes between healthy human individuals. Concerning this clone itself: The antigen is undetermined.

General study points: There were few donors, and this limited the genetic and exposure-history diversity represented.

The protocol was immunoSEQ multiplex PCR, while the TCRdb copy is restricted to in-frame clones and leaves out a portion. This table has roughly 1,100,000 clones, about 76% appearing once. Researchers partitioned CD4+ cells into CD45RA+ naive and CD45RA-negative memory subsets. Material for sequencing was memory CD4+ T cells sorted from blood. The subset: CD45RA-negative fraction. The TCR originated in a man between 18 and 29 years old in good health.

CDR3 sequence: CASSFRDAGNTIYF. Here the CDR3 DNA reads TGTGCCAGCAGCTTCCGGGACGCCGGAAACACCATATATTTT. The J gene is TRBJ1-3, the V gene TRBV5-4; possibly TRBD1 for D (5 bases). CDR3 length: 14 residues. The germline V gene has CDR1 SGHNT and CDR2 YYREEE (reference sequence). Trimming removed 2 bases at V and 4 bases at J, with 10 bases between.